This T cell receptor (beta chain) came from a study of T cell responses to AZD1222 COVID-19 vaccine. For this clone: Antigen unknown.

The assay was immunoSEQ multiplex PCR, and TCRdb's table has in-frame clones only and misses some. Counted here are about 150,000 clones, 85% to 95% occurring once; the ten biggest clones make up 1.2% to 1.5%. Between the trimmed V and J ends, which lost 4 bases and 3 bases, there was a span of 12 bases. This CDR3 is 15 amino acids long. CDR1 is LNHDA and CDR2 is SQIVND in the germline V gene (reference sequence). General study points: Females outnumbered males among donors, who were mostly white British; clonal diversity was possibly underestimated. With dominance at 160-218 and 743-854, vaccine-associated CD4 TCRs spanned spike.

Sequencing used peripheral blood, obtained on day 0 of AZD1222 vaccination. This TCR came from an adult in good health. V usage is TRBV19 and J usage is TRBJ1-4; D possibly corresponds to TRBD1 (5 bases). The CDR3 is CASSNYRNANEKLFF. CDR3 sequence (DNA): TGTGCCAGTAGTAACTACAGGAACGCTAATGAAAAACTGTTTTTT.